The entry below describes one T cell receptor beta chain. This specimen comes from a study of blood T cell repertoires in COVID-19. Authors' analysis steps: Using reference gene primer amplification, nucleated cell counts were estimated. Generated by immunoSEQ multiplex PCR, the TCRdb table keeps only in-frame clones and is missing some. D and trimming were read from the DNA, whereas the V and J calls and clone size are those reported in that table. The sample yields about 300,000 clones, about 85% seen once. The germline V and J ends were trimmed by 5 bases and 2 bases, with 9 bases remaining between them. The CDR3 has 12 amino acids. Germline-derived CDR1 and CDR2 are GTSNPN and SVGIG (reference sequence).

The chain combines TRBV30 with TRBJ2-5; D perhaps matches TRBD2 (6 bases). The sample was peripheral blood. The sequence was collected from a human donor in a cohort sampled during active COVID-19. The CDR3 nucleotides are TGTGCCTGGCGCGGGAATCAAGAGACCCAGTACTTC. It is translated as CAWRGNQETQYF.